This TCR beta chain originates from a study of blood T cell repertoires in COVID-19. On the study more broadly: COVID-19 samples, acute and convalescent, were from the United States, Italy and Spain.

The CDR3 length is 14 residues. Per the germline V gene, CDR1 is SGHRS and CDR2 is YFSETQ. The V end was cut by 0 bases, the J end by 3 bases, with 9 bases between. Original processing notes: Estimated nucleated cell counts came from reference gene primer amplification. Repertoires were generated with immunoSEQ multiplex PCR, while TCRdb's copy carries only in-frame clones and drops some. V and J calls plus clone size are reproduced from that table; the DNA served to infer D and trimming. The top ten clones hold roughly a tenth of a sample with about 240,000 clones, approximately 90% of them seen once.

The sequencing input was peripheral blood. The TCR was taken from a woman in her 50s with COVID-19, enrolled during active disease. The chain has TRBV5-1 and TRBJ1-2, with D tentatively TRBD1 (5 bases). CDR3 protein: CASSLAQGYYGYTF. CDR3 nucleotides: TGCGCCAGCAGCTTGGCGCAGGGCTACTATGGCTACACCTTC.